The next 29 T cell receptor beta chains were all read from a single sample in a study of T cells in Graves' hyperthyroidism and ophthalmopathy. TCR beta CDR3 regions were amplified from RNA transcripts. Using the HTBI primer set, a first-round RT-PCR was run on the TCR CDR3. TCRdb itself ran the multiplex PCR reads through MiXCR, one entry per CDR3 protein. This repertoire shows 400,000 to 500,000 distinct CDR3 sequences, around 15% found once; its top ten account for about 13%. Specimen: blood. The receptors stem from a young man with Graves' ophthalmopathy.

CDR3 nucleotides: TGTGCCAGCAGTTTAAATTCCGGGTTCTATAATTCACCCCTCCACTTT. Translating it yields CASSLNSGFYNSPLHF. The chain is built from TRBV27 and TRBJ1-6; no firm D call. Germline V gives CDR1 MNHEY, CDR2 SMNVEV (reference sequence). The V and J ends lost 2 bases and 3 bases respectively, with 11 bases between them. This CDR3 is 16 amino acids long.

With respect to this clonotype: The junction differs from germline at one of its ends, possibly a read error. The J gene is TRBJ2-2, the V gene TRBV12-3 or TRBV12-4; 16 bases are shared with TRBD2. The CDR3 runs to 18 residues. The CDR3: CASSPGLAGGRRTGELLF. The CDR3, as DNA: TGTGCCAGCAGCCCGGGACTAGCGGGGGGGCGTAGGACCGGGGAGCTGCTTTTT.

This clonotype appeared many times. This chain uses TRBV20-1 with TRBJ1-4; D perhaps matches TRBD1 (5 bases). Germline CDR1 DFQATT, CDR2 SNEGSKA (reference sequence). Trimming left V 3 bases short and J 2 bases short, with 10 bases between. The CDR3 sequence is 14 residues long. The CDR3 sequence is CSARADSTNEKLFF. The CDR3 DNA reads TGCAGTGCTAGGGCCGACAGTACTAATGAAAAACTGTTTTTT.

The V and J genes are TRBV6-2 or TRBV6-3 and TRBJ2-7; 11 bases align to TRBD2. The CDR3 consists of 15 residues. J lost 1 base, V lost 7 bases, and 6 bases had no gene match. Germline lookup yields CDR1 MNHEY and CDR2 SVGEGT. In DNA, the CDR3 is TGTGCCAGCAACCAACTAGCGGGGGAGTCCTACGAGCAGTACTTC. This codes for CASNQLAGESYEQYF.

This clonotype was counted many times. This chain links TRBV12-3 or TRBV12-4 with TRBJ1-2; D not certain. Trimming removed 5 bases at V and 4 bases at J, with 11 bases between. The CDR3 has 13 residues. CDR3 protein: CASSPDAFYGYTF. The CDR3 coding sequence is TGTGCCAGCAGTCCGGACGCTTTCTATGGCTACACCTTC.

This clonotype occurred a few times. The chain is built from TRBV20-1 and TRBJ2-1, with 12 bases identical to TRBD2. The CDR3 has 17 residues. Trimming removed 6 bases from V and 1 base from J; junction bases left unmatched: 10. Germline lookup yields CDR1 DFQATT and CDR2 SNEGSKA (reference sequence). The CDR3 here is CSARTSGAYFSYNEQFF. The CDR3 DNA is TGCAGTGCCCGGACTAGCGGGGCCTACTTTTCCTACAATGAGCAGTTCTTC.

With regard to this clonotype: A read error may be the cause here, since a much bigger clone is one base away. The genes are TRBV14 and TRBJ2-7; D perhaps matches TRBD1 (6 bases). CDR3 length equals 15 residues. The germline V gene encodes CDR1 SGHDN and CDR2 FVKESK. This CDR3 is CASSQGQVNSYEQDF. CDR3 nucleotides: TGTGCCAGCAGCCAAGGACAGGTTAACTCCTACGAGCAGGACTTC.

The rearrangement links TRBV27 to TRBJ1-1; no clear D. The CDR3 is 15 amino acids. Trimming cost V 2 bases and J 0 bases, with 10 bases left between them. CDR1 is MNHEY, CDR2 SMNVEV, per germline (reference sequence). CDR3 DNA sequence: TGTGCCAGCAGTTTAAATGGTTTCATGAACACTGAAGCTTTCTTT. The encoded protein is CASSLNGFMNTEAFF.

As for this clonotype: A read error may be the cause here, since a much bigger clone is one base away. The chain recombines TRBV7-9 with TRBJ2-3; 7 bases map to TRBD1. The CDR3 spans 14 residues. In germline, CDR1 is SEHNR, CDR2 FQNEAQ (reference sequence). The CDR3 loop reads CASSYGQATNTQYF. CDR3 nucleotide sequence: TGTGCCAGCAGCTACGGACAGGCCACAAATACGCAGTATTTT. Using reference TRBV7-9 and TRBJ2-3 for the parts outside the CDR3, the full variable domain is DTGVSQNPRHKITKRGQNVTFRCDPISEHNRLYWYRQTLGQGPEFLTYFQNEAQLEKSRLLSDRFSAERPKGSFSTLEIQRTEQGDSAMYLCASSYGQATNTQYFGPGTRLTVL.

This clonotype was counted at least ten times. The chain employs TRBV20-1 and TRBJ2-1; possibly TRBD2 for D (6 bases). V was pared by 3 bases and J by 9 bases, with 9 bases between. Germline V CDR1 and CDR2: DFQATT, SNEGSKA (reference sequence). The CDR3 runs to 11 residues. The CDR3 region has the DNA TGCAGTGCTAGCCAGGGAGGTGAGCAGTTCTTC. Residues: CSASQGGEQFF.

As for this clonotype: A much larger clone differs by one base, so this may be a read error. CDR3 sequence (DNA): TGTGCCAGCAGCCCGGACAGATCCAATCGGCCCCAGCATTTT. Its translation: CASSPDRSNRPQHF. The V and J genes are TRBV5-5 and TRBJ1-5, with D perhaps TRBD1 (6 bases). From germline, CDR1 is SGHKS and CDR2 YYEKEE (reference sequence). The CDR3 contains 14 residues. Full variable domain (outside the CDR3, taken from reference TRBV5-5 and TRBJ1-5): DAGVTQSPTHLIKTRGQQVTLRCSPISGHKSVSWYQQVLGQGPQFIFQYYEKEERGRGNFPDRFSARQFPNYSSELNVNALLLGDSALYLCASSPDRSNRPQHFGDGTRLSIL.

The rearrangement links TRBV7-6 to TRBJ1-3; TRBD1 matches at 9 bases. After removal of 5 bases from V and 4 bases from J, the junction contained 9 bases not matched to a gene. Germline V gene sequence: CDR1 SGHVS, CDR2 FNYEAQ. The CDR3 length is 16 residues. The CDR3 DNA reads TGTGCCAGCAGCCCGAGGGGGACAGGGTACGGAAACACCATATATTTT. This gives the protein CASSPRGTGYGNTIYF.

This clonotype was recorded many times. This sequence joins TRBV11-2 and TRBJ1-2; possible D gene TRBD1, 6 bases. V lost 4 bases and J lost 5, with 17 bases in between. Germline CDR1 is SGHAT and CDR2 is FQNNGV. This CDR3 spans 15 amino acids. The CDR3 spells CASSYGGRGLYGYTF. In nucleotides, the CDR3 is TGTGCCAGCAGCTATGGGGGCCGGGGCTTATATGGCTACACCTTC.

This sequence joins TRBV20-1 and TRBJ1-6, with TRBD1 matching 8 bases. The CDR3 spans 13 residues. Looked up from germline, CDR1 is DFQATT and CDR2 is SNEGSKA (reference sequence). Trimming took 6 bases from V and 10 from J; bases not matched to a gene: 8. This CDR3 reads CSAAGQGDSPLHF. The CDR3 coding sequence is TGCAGTGCGGCCGGACAGGGAGACTCACCCCTCCACTTT.

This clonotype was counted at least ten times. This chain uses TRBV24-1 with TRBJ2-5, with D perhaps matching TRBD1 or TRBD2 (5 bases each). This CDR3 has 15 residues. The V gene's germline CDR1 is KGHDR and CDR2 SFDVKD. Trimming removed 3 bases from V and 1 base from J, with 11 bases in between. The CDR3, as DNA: TGTGCCACCAGTGATGATACCGGGACCCAAGAGACCCAGTACTTC. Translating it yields CATSDDTGTQETQYF.

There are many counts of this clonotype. The CDR3 nucleotides are TGTGCCAGCAGCTTGACAGCGAGAGGGAACTATGGCTACACCTTC. Translation: CASSLTARGNYGYTF. The genes are TRBV5-5 and TRBJ1-2, with no clear D. Deletions cut 1 base from V and 2 bases from J, with 12 bases between. The CDR3 totals 15 residues. From germline, CDR1 is SGHKS and CDR2 YYEKEE (reference sequence).

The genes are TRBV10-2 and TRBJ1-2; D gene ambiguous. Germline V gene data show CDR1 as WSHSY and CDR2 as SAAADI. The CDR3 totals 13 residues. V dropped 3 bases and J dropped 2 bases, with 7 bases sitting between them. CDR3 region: CASSEEGNYGYTF. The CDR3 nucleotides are TGCGCCAGCAGTGAAGAAGGGAACTATGGCTACACCTTC.

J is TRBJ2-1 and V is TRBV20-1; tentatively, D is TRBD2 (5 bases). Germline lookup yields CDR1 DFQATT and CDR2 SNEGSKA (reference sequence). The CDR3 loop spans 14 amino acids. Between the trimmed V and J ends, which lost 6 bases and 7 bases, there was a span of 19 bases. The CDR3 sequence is CSASRARGRNEQFF. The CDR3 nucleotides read TGCAGTGCCTCGCGGGCCCGAGGGAGAAATGAGCAGTTCTTC.

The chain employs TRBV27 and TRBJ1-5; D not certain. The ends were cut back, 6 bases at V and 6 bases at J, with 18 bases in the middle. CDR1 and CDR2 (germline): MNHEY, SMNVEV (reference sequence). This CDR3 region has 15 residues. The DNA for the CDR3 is TGTGCCAGCAGCTTAGAGGGTTTAAGTGGTCAGCCCCAGCATTTT. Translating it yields CASSLEGLSGQPQHF.

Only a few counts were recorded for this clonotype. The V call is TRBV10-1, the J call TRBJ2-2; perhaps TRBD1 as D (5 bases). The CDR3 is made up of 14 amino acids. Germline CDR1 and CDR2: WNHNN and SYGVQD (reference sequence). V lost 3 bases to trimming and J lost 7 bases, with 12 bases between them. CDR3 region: CASSDRDGDGELFF. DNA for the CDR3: TGCGCCAGCAGTGACAGGGATGGGGACGGGGAGCTGTTTTTT.

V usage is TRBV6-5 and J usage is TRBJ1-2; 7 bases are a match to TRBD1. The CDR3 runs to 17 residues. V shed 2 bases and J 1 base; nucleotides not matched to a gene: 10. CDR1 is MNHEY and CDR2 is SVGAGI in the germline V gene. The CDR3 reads CASSYANRDRINYGYTF. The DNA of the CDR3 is TGTGCCAGCAGTTACGCGAACCGGGACAGAATTAACTATGGCTACACCTTC.

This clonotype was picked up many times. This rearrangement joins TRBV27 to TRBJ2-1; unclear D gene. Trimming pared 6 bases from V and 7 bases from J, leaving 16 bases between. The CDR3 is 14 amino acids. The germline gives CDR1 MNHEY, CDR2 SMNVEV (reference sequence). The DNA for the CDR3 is TGTGCCAGCAGCTCCGGCCACCTGGGGAATGAGCAGTTCTTC. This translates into CASSSGHLGNEQFF.

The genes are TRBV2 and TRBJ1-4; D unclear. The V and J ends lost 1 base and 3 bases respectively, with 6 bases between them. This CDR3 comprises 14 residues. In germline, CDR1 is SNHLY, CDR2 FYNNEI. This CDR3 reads CASSEGRANEKLFF. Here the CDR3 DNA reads TGTGCCAGCAGTGAAGGGAGGGCTAATGAAAAACTGTTTTTT.

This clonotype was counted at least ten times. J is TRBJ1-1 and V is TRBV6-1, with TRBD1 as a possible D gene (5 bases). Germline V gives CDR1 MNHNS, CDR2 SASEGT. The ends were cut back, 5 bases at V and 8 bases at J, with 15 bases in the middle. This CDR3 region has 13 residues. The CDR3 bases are TGTGCCAGCAGTCTAACGTCCGGGGCCGAAGCTTTCTTT. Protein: CASSLTSGAEAFF.

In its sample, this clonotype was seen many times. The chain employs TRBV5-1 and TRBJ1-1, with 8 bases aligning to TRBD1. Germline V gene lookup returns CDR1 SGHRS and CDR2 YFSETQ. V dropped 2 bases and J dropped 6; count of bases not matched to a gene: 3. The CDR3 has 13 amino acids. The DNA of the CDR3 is TGCGCCAGCAGCTTACAGGACAGGGCTGAAGCTTTCTTT. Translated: CASSLQDRAEAFF.

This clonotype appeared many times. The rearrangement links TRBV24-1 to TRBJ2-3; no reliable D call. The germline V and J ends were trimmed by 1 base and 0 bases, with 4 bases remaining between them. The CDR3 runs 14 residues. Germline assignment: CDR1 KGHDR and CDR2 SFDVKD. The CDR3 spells CATSDFGSTDTQYF. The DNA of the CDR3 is TGTGCCACCAGTGATTTTGGTAGCACAGATACGCAGTATTTT.

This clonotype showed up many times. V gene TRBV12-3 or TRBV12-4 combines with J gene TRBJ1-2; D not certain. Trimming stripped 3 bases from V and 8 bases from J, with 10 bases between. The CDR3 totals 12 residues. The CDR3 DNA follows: TGTGCCAGCAGTTTCCATCTTAAGGGCTACACCTTC. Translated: CASSFHLKGYTF.

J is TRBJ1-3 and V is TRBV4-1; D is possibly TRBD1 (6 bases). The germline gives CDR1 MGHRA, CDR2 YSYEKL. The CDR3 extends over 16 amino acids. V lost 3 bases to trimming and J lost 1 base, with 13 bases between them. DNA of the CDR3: TGCGCCAGCAGCCAGCTCTCAGGGGCGTCTGGAAACACCATATATTTT. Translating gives CASSQLSGASGNTIYF.

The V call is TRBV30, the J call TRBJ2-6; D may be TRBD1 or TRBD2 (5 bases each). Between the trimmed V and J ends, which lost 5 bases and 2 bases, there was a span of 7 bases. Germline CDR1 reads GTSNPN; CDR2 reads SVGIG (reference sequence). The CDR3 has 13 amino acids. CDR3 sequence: CAWLGAGANVLTF. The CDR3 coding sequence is TGTGCCTGGCTGGGGGCTGGGGCCAACGTCCTGACTTTC.